This T cell receptor beta chain was obtained from a study of T cell responses to AZD1222 COVID-19 vaccine. Whole-study results and caveats: AZD1222 recipients seropositive at baseline numbered only six or seven. Spike-specific TCR breadth and depth both grew after two AZD1222 doses. Unmutated variant regions are reportedly targeted by nearly half of spike-specific TCRs.

With 0 bases removed from V and 1 base from J, the gap between germline ends came to 12 bases. Per germline, CDR1 SGHRS and CDR2 YFSETQ. The CDR3 spans 16 residues. Of note for this clone: Its antigen is currently unknown.

Profiled with immunoSEQ multiplex PCR; TCRdb holds only in-frame clones, not every one. The data show 60,000 to 85,000 clones, around 84% seen once. This receptor was identified in an adult in good health. This chain joins TRBV5-1 and TRBJ2-3; D perhaps matches TRBD2 (6 bases). Specimen: peripheral blood, collected on day 0 of AZD1222 vaccination. CDR3 nucleotide sequence: TGCGCCAGCAGCTTGGGGTGGGGGGACGGCACAGATACGCAGTATTTT. Its translation: CASSLGWGDGTDTQYF.